The 20 T cell receptor beta chains below were found in one sample sequenced in a study of T cells in localized non-small cell lung cancer. Clones were read by immunoSEQ multiplex PCR, and TCRdb kept only the in-frame ones, dropping some. The repertoire holds under 75,000 clones, with approximately 87% as singletons. Specimen: peripheral blood, collected before any cancer treatment. Receptors were obtained from a male donor aged 60 or over with stage III squamous cell lung carcinoma.

This chain links TRBV30 with TRBJ2-3; tentative D call: TRBD2 (6 bases). Trimming pared 3 bases from V and 0 bases from J, leaving 13 bases between. The CDR3 contains 15 residues. The germline V gene has CDR1 GTSNPN and CDR2 SVGIG (reference sequence). Written as DNA, the CDR3 is TGTGCCTGGAGCGTCGGGGGTCGGAGCACAGATACGCAGTATTTT. It translates to CAWSVGGRSTDTQYF.

The chain uses TRBV10-3 and TRBJ1-6, with D hard to call. The ends were cut back, 1 base at V and 8 bases at J, with 12 bases in the middle. Looked up from germline, CDR1 is ENHRY and CDR2 is SYGVKD. The CDR3 covers 15 residues. The CDR3: CAISEYSQSDSPLHF. In DNA form, the CDR3 reads TGTGCCATCAGTGAGTATAGCCAGTCGGATTCACCCCTCCACTTT.

V and J are TRBV7-6 and TRBJ1-6, with D possibly TRBD1 on 5 matching bases. Between the trimmed V and J ends, which lost 0 bases and 7 bases, there was a span of 13 bases. Germline V gene lookup returns CDR1 SGHVS and CDR2 FNYEAQ. The CDR3 is made up of 16 amino acids. CDR3 sequence reads: CASSLAGQGGNSPLHF. The DNA of the CDR3 is TGTGCCAGCAGCTTAGCAGGGCAGGGAGGGAATTCACCCCTCCACTTT.

Relative to its sample, this clone is large. V and J are TRBV25-1 and TRBJ1-4; D uncertain. The V gene lost 6 bases and the J gene lost 4 bases, with 9 bases spanning the gap. The CDR3 covers 13 residues. Per germline, CDR1 MGHDK and CDR2 SYGVNS. The CDR3 DNA reads TGTGCCAGCAGGTACGGCAGTAATGAAAAACTGTTTTTT. This codes for CASRYGSNEKLFF.

The chain recombines TRBV13 with TRBJ1-2; D is ambiguous. Germline V gene data show CDR1 as PRHDT and CDR2 as FYEKMQ (reference sequence). The germline V and J ends were trimmed by 3 bases and 4 bases, with 15 bases remaining between them. This CDR3 region has 15 residues. The CDR3 sequence: CASSLLPEVTYGYTF. DNA for the CDR3: TGTGCCAGCAGCTTGTTACCAGAGGTTACCTATGGCTACACCTTC.

This clone has only one observation. The junction departs from germline at one end; a sequencing error may be responsible. The rearrangement uses TRBV5-5 and TRBJ1-5; D uncertain. Germline CDR1 and CDR2: SGHKS and YYEKEE (reference sequence). CDR3 size: 13 residues. Here the CDR3 reads CASSLDGNQPQHF. CDR3 sequence (DNA): TGTGCCAGCAGTTTGGACGGCAATCAGCCCCAGCATTTT.

This sequence joins TRBV19 and TRBJ2-1; 10 nucleotides line up with TRBD1. The V gene's germline CDR1 is LNHDA and CDR2 SQIVND (reference sequence). V was clipped by 7 bases and J by 5 bases; unmatched bases: 8. The CDR3 sequence is 15 residues long. In DNA, the CDR3 is TGTGCCAGTACACAGACAGGGGGCTTCGACAATGAGCAGTTCTTC. The encoded protein is CASTQTGGFDNEQFF.

The rearrangement links TRBV27 to TRBJ2-3; 10 bases match TRBD2. CDR1 MNHEY and CDR2 SMNVEV come from the germline V gene (reference sequence). The CDR3 has 18 residues. J lost 3 bases, V lost 3 bases, and 12 bases had no gene match. CDR3 sequence: CASSFLASGGPRTDTQYF. CDR3 nucleotides: TGTGCCAGCAGTTTTCTGGCTAGCGGGGGCCCTCGGACAGATACGCAGTATTTT.

V usage is TRBV2 and J usage is TRBJ2-6, with a weak D call TRBD2 (5 bases). V lost 7 bases and J lost 2, with 9 bases in between. Germline V gene sequence: CDR1 SNHLY, CDR2 FYNNEI. There are 14 residues in the CDR3. The CDR3 loop is CASTFGTGANVLTF. In nucleotides, the CDR3 is TGTGCCAGCACGTTCGGGACTGGGGCCAACGTCCTGACTTTC. Looking up the rest from reference TRBV2 and TRBJ2-6 gives the full variable domain: EPEVTQTPSHQVTQMGQEVILRCVPISNHLYFYWYRQILGQKVEFLVSFYNNEISEKSEIFDDQFSVERPDGSNFTLKIRSTKLEDSAMYFCASTFGTGANVLTFGAGSRLTVL.

The CDR3 DNA is TGTGCCAGCAGCTGGCGAGCGGAAAAACTGTTTTTT. It specifies CASSWRAEKLFF. V gene TRBV5-6 combines with J gene TRBJ1-4; no definite D call. The CDR3 runs 12 residues. The V gene lost 3 bases and the J gene lost 8 bases, with 8 bases spanning the gap. Germline assignment: CDR1 SGHDT and CDR2 YYEEEE.

V usage is TRBV7-9 and J usage is TRBJ2-2; no clear D. The ends were cut back, 6 bases at V and 4 bases at J, with 15 bases in the middle. Germline assignment: CDR1 SEHNR and CDR2 FQNEAQ (reference sequence). There are 15 residues in the CDR3. DNA for the CDR3: TGTGCCAGCAGTCTAGTCCCTATGGGCACCGGGGAGCTGTTTTTT. It specifies CASSLVPMGTGELFF.

This clone was seen a single time. The chain carries TRBV20-1 and TRBJ2-2, with no clear D. Germline lookup yields CDR1 DFQATT and CDR2 SNEGSKA (reference sequence). The CDR3 length is 11 residues. The CDR3 nucleotides are TGCAGCACGAGCCGGATGGGGGAGCTGTTTTTT. It encodes CSTSRMGELFF.

The chain employs TRBV5-1 and TRBJ1-1; possibly TRBD1 for D (6 bases). Trimming took off 0 bases at V and 1 base at J, with 10 bases between the two ends. The CDR3 extends over 15 amino acids. Germline V gives CDR1 SGHRS, CDR2 YFSETQ. The CDR3 DNA sequence: TGCGCCAGCAGCTTGGTAGGGGGTAGGAACACTGAAGCTTTCTTT. Its protein is CASSLVGGRNTEAFF.

The V gene is TRBV7-9, the J gene TRBJ1-1; D remains unclear. The CDR3 extends over 12 amino acids. Trimming stripped 2 bases from V and 1 base from J, with 2 bases between. CDR1 and CDR2 (germline): SEHNR, FQNEAQ (reference sequence). The CDR3 DNA reads as TGTGCCAGCAGCTTAACGAACACTGAAGCTTTCTTT. Translated, it gives CASSLTNTEAFF.

The chain carries TRBV7-9 and TRBJ2-3; D unclear. V was clipped by 1 base and J by 0 bases, with 5 bases between them. The germline gives CDR1 SEHNR, CDR2 FQNEAQ (reference sequence). This CDR3 has 14 amino acids. CDR3 sequence reads: CASSLGTSTDTQYF. In DNA form, the CDR3 reads TGTGCCAGCAGCTTAGGAACTAGCACAGATACGCAGTATTTT.

This chain connects TRBV6-6 to TRBJ1-5, with D maybe TRBD1 (6 bases). There are 14 residues in the CDR3. V was trimmed by 6 bases and J by 2 bases, leaving 11 bases between them. Germline CDR1 reads MNHNY; CDR2 reads SVGAGI (reference sequence). CDR3 loop: CASSHPGGNQPQHF. The CDR3 nucleotides are TGTGCCAGCAGCCACCCAGGGGGCAATCAGCCCCAGCATTTT.

CDR3 coding DNA: TGTGCCAGCAGCGCGACACCTAACTATGGCTACACCTTC. It translates to CASSATPNYGYTF. The chain couples TRBV9 to TRBJ1-2; D call uncertain. The V gene lost 3 bases and the J gene lost 0 bases, with 6 bases spanning the gap. The germline V gene has CDR1 SGDLS and CDR2 YYNGEE. The CDR3 loop spans 13 amino acids.

The rearrangement links TRBV18 to TRBJ1-4; no reliable D call. V was clipped by 3 bases and J by 7 bases, with 9 bases between them. CDR3 length: 13 residues. CDR1 is KGHSH, CDR2 LQKENI, per germline. The CDR3 loop reads CASSPRGFEKLFF. CDR3 nucleotides: TGTGCCAGCTCACCTCGTGGTTTTGAAAAACTGTTTTTT.

V is TRBV5-1 and J is TRBJ1-6, with D perhaps TRBD1 (5 bases). V was pared by 3 bases and J by 0 bases, with 10 bases between. CDR1 and CDR2 (germline): SGHRS, YFSETQ. The CDR3 is 16 residues long. The CDR3 is CASSSTASSYNSPLHF. CDR3 nucleotide sequence: TGCGCCAGCAGCTCGACAGCTAGCTCCTATAATTCACCCCTCCACTTT.

The chain recombines TRBV14 with TRBJ2-5; 7 bases are a match to TRBD1. J gave up 7 bases and V 1 base, and 15 bases lay outside the gene matches. The germline V gene has CDR1 SGHDN and CDR2 FVKESK. This CDR3 is built from 17 residues. CDR3 sequence (DNA): TGTGCCAGCAGCCAAGGTTATACAGGGGCGCTCCTGGGGACCCAGTACTTC. This encodes CASSQGYTGALLGTQYF.